One and the same sample provided the 6 T cell receptor beta chains below, sequenced in a study of cytomegalovirus exposure and HLA in healthy donors. The PCR contained 60 Vbeta and 13 Jbeta primers. Using immunoSEQ multiplex PCR, the repertoire was profiled, and TCRdb retains in-frame clones only, with some absent. The sample lists approximately 170,000 clones; roughly 84% were seen once. The sequencing input was PBMCs. The receptors come from a man aged 25-40 years in good health and CMV-seropositive.

This clone was observed a handful of times. This chain connects TRBV12-5 to TRBJ1-1; 9 nucleotides align to TRBD1. Germline V gene lookup returns CDR1 LGHNT and CDR2 FRNRAP. The CDR3 length is 14 residues. With V trimmed by 5 bases and J by 5 bases, 6 bases remained unmatched. CDR3: CASGPRDRETEAFF. In DNA, the CDR3 is TGTGCTAGTGGTCCCCGGGACAGGGAGACTGAAGCTTTCTTT.

The chain carries TRBV5-6 and TRBJ2-3; the match to TRBD2 covers 8 bases. CDR1 SGHDT and CDR2 YYEEEE come from the germline V gene. The CDR3 sequence is 17 residues long. Trimming removed 0 bases from V and 0 bases from J; junction bases left unmatched: 6. CDR3 bases: TGTGCCAGCAGCTTGGCCGCGACTAGCGATAGCACAGATACGCAGTATTTT. It specifies CASSLAATSDSTDTQYF.

V usage is TRBV2 and J usage is TRBJ1-5; a possible D gene is TRBD1 (5 bases). V was cut by 6 bases and J by 0 bases, with 12 bases left in between. Germline CDR1 is SNHLY and CDR2 is FYNNEI. This CDR3 is 15 amino acids long. CDR3 loop: CASRLGEYSNQPQHF. CDR3 nucleotide sequence: TGTGCCAGCAGGCTAGGGGAATATAGCAATCAGCCCCAGCATTTT.

V and J are TRBV15 and TRBJ1-2, with TRBD1 as a possible D gene (5 bases). CDR1 and CDR2 (germline): LNHNV, YYDKDF (reference sequence). V gave up 4 bases and J gave up 5 bases, with 17 bases separating them. The CDR3 covers 15 residues. The CDR3 region has the DNA TGTGCCACCAGCACCCGGAGGGGACCTCTATATGGCTACACCTTC. Its translation is CATSTRRGPLYGYTF.

CDR3 in amino acids: CASSLGMGLAGKREQYF. In DNA, the CDR3 is TGCGCCAGCAGCCTAGGTATGGGACTAGCGGGAAAGAGGGAGCAGTACTTC. This chain uses TRBV4-1 with TRBJ2-7, with 13 bases fitting TRBD2. V dropped 4 bases and J dropped 7; count of bases not matched to a gene: 13. Germline V gene lookup returns CDR1 MGHRA and CDR2 YSYEKL. CDR3 size: 17 residues.

This rearrangement joins TRBV4-1 to TRBJ2-7; no clear D. Germline CDR1 reads MGHRA; CDR2 reads YSYEKL. The V end lost 4 bases, the J end lost 0 bases, and 7 bases lay between the germline ends. The CDR3 runs to 13 residues. Here the CDR3 DNA reads TGCGCCAGCAGCCTTTCGTTCTCCTACGAGCAGTACTTC. It encodes CASSLSFSYEQYF.